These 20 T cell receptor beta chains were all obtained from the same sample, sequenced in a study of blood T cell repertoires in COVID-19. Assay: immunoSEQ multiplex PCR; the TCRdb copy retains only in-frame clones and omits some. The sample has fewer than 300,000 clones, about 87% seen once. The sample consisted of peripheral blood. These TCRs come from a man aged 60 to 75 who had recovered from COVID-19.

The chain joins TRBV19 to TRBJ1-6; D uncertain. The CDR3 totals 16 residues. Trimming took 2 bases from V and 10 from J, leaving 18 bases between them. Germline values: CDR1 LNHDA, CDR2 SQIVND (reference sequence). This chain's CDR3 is CASSILPLGQFSPLHF. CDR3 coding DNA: TGTGCCAGTAGTATACTCCCCCTGGGCCAGTTCTCACCCCTCCACTTT.

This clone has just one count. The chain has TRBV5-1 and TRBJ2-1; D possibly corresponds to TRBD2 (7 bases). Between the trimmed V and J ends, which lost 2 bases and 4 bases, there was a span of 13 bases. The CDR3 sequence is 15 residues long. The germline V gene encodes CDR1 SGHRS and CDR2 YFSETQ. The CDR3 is CASSFLRGRYNEQFF. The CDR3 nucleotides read TGCGCCAGCAGCTTCCTGCGGGGGCGGTACAATGAGCAGTTCTTC.

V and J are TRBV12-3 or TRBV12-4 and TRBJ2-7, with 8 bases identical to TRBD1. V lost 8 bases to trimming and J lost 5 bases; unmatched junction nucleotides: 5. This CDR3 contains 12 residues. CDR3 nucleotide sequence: TGTGCCAGCGGACAGGGTAATCACGAGCAGTACTTC. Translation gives CASGQGNHEQYF.

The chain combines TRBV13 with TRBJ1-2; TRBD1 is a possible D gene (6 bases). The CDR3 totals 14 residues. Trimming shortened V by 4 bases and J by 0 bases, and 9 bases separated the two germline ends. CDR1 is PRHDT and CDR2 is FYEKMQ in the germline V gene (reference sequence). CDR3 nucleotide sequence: TGTGCCAGCAGCTCCAGGGGTGCTAACTATGGCTACACCTTC. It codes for CASSSRGANYGYTF.

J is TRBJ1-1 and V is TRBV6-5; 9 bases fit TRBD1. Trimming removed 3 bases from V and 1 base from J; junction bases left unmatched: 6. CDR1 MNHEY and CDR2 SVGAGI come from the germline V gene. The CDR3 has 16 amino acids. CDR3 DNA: TGTGCCAGCAGTTATTGGACAGGGGCACAGAACACTGAAGCTTTCTTT. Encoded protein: CASSYWTGAQNTEAFF.

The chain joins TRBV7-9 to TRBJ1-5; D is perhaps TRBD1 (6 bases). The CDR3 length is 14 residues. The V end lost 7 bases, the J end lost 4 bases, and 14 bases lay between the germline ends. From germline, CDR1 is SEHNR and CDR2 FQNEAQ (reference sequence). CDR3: CASTQTGVNQPQHF. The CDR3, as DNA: TGTGCCAGCACCCAGACAGGCGTTAATCAGCCCCAGCATTTT.

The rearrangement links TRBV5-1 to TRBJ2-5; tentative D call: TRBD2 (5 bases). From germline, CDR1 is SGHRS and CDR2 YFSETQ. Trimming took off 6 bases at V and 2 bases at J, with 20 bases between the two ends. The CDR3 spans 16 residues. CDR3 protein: CASKGGGSVTQETQYF. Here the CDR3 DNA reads TGCGCCAGCAAGGGTGGTGGTAGCGTAACTCAAGAGACCCAGTACTTC.

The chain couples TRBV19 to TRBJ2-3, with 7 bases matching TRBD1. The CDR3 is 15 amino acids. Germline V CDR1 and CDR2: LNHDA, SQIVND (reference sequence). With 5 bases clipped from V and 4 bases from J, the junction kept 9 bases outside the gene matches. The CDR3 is CASSPTGVVADTQYF. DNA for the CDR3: TGTGCCAGTAGTCCCACAGGGGTCGTCGCAGATACGCAGTATTTT. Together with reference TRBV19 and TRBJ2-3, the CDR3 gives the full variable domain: DGGITQSPKYLFRKEGQNVTLSCEQNLNHDAMYWYRQDPGQGLRLIYYSQIVNDFQKGDIAEGYSVSREKKESFPLTVTSAQKNPTAFYLCASSPTGVVADTQYFGPGTRLTVL.

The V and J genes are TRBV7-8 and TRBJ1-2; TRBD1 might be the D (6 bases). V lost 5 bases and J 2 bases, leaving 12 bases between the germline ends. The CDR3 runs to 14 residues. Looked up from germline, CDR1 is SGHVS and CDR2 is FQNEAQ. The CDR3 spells CASSPHQGNYGYTF. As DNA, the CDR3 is TGTGCCAGCAGCCCCCACCAGGGGAACTATGGCTACACCTTC.

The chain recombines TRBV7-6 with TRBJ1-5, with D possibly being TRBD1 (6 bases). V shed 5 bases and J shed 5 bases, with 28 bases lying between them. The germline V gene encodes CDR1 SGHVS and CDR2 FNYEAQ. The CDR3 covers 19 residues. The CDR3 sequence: CASSPPPRQEVRWDQPQHF. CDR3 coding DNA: TGTGCCAGCAGCCCACCCCCGAGACAGGAGGTTCGCTGGGATCAGCCCCAGCATTTT.

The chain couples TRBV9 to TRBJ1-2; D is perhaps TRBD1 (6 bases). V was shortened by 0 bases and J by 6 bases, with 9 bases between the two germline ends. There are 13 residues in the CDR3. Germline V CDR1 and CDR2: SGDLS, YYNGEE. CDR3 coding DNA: TGTGCCAGCAGCGTAGGGACAGCGGATGGCTACACCTTC. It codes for CASSVGTADGYTF. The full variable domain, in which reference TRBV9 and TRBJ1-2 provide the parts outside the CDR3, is DSGVTQTPKHLITATGQRVTLRCSPRSGDLSVYWYQQSLDQGLQFLIQYYNGEERAKGNILERFSAQQFPDLHSELNLSSLELGDSALYFCASSVGTADGYTFGSGTRLTVV.

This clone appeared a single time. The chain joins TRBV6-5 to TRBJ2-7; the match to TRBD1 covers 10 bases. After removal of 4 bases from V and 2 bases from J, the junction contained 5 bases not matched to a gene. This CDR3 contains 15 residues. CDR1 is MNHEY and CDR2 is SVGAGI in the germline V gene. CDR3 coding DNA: TGTGCCAGCAGTTCCCCGGGACAGGGGCCCTACGAGCAGTACTTC. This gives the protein CASSSPGQGPYEQYF.

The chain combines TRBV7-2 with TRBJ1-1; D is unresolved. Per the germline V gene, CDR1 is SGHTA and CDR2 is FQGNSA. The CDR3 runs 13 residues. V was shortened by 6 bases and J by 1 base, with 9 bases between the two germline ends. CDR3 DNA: TGTGCCAGCAGTACCGCGCCGAACACTGAAGCTTTCTTT. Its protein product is CASSTAPNTEAFF.

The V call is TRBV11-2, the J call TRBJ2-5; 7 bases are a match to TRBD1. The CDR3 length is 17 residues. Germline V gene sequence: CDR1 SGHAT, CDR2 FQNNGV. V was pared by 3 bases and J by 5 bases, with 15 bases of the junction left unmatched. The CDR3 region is CASSFQRRGGSWETQYF. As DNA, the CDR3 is TGTGCCAGCAGCTTTCAACGCAGAGGGGGCAGCTGGGAGACCCAGTACTTC.

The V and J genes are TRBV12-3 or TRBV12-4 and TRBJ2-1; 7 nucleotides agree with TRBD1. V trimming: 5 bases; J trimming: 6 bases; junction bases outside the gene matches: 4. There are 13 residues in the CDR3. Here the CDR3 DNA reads TGTGCCAGCAGTCTGACAGGGCCCAATGAGCAGTTCTTC. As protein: CASSLTGPNEQFF.

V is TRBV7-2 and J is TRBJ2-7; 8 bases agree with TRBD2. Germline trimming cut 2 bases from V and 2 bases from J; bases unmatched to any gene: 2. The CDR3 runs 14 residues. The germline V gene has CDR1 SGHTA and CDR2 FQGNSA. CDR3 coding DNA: TGTGCCAGCAGCTTAACTAGCGGCCCCTACGAGCAGTACTTC. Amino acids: CASSLTSGPYEQYF.

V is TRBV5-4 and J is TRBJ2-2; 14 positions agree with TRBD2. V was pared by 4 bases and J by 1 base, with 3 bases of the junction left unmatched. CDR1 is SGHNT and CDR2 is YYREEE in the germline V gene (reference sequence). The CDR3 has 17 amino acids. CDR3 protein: CASSPGLAGGNTGELFF. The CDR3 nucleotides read TGTGCCAGCAGCCCAGGACTAGCGGGGGGGAACACCGGGGAGCTGTTTTTT.

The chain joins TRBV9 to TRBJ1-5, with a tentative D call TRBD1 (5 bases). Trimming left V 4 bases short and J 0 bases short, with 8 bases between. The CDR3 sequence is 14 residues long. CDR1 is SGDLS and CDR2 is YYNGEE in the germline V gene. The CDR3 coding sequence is TGTGCCAGCAGCCAAGACAGTAGCAATCAGCCCCAGCATTTT. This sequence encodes CASSQDSSNQPQHF.

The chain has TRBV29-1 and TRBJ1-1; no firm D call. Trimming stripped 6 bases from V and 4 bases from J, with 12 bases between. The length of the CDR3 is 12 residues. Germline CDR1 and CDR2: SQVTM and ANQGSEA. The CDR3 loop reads CSVLSLGTEAFF. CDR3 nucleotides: TGCAGCGTCCTAAGTCTTGGCACTGAAGCTTTCTTT.

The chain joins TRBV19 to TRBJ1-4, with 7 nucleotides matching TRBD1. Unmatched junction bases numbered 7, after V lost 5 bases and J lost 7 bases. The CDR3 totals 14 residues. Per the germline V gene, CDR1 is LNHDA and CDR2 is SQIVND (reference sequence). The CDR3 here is CASSPRQGTEKLFF. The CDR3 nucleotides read TGTGCCAGTAGTCCGCGACAGGGTACTGAAAAACTGTTTTTT.